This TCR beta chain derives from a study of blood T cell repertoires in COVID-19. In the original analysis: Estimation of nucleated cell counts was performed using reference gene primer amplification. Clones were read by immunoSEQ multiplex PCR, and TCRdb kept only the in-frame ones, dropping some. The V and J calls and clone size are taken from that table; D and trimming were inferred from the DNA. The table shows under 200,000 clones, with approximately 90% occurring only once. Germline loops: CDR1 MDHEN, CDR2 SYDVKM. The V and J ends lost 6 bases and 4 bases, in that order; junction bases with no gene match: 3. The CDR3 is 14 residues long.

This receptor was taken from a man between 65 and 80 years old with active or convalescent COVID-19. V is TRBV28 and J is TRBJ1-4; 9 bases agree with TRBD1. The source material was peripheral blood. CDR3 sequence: CASRQGALNEKLFF. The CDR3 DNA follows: TGTGCCAGCAGACAGGGGGCCCTTAATGAAAAACTGTTTTTT.